This T cell receptor beta chain appears in the sequencing data of a study of T cell responses to AZD1222 COVID-19 vaccine. Trimming pared 5 bases from V and 6 bases from J, leaving 22 bases between. Germline V gene lookup returns CDR1 SGHNT and CDR2 YYREEE (reference sequence). The CDR3 is 16 amino acids. Study-wide points: Spike-specific TCR breadth and depth rose after two AZD1222 doses.

As for this clone: The target antigen is unknown.

TCRdb's table, derived via immunoSEQ multiplex PCR, lists solely in-frame clones and lacks some. The repertoire holds some 150,000 clones, with around 90% as singletons. The source is an adult in good health. V is TRBV5-4 and J is TRBJ2-3; unclear D gene. The specimen comprised peripheral blood, sampled on day 0 of AZD1222 vaccination. In DNA form, the CDR3 reads TGTGCCAGCAGTTCTTACTTGGCTAGGGCCCAGGATACGCAGTATTTT. Translating it yields CASSSYLARAQDTQYF.